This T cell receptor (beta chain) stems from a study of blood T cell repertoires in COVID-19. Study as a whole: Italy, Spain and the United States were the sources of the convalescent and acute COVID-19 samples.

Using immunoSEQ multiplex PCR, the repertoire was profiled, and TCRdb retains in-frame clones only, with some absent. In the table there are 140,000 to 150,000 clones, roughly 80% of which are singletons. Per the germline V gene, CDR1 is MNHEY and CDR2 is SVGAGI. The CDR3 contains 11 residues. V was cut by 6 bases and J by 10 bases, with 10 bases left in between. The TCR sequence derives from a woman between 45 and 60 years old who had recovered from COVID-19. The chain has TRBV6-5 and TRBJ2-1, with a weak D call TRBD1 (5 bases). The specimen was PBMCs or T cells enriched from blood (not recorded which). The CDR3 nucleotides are TGTGCCAGCAGAGACAGTCCCGAGCAGTTCTTC. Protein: CASRDSPEQFF.